This T cell receptor (beta chain) was captured by sequencing in a study of T cell repertoires in cytomegalovirus infection. Study-wide background: Recently identified HLA-C-restricted CMV epitopes were among the peptides used. Public TCR beta signatures were indicative of both CMV infection and a matching HLA type. Study-wide findings and caveats: CMV-specific TCR beta clonotypes restricted by HLA-C dominated the ex vivo response. Identification of carriers of CMV plus the relevant HLA was performed using cumulative public TCR beta family frequency.

From the reads, TCRdb called clonotypes with MiXCR, one entry per CDR3 protein. Of approximately 76,000 distinct CDR3 sequences listed, roughly 39% are singletons. This CDR3 contains 13 residues. Germline CDR1 SEHNR, CDR2 FQNEAQ (reference sequence). V dropped 1 base and J dropped 6 bases, with 9 bases sitting between them. Comments on this clonotype: Its cognate antigen is unknown.

Sequencing was performed on CD8+ T cells from cultured PBMCs, taken from culture after CMV antigen stimulation. This chain uses TRBV7-9 with TRBJ1-2; D uncertain. The TCR was taken from a human donor in good health (CMV status not recorded). Some clones in this sample may be carry-over from other donors' samples. The chain's CDR3 is CASSLVGQHGYTF. In DNA form, the CDR3 reads TGTGCCAGCAGCTTAGTCGGGCAGCATGGCTACACCTTC.